The entry below gives a single T cell receptor beta chain sequence along with its context. Its target is not known. Exclusion criteria comprised uncontrolled infection, other autoimmune disease, pregnancy or lactation. Used for diagnoses were clinical symptoms, serum thyroxine and TRAb, thyroid ultrasound and orbital computed tomography. The data originate from a study of T cells in Graves' hyperthyroidism and ophthalmopathy. Study-level findings and limits: Separation of ophthalmopathy from stable hyperthyroidism was achieved by a 13 V-J model. For ophthalmopathy, model prediction preceded onset by a median around 7 months.

Amplified TCR beta CDR3 regions derived from RNA transcripts. First-round RT-PCR of the TCR CDR3 relied on the HTBI primer set. TCRdb analysed the multiplex PCR reads with MiXCR anew, one entry per CDR3 protein. The table has approximately 720,000 distinct CDR3 sequences, around 19% seen once. The CDR3 runs to 13 residues. Germline loops: CDR1 SGHNT, CDR2 YYREEE (reference sequence). V lost 4 bases and J 2 bases, leaving 8 bases between the germline ends. The chain recombines TRBV5-4 with TRBJ2-3; D remains unclear. Sequenced: blood. This receptor was obtained from a woman aged 45-65 years with Graves' hyperthyroidism that later progressed to Graves' ophthalmopathy. CDR3 bases: TGTGCCAGCAGCCGAAAAATCACAGATACGCAGTATTTT. Protein sequence: CASSRKITDTQYF.